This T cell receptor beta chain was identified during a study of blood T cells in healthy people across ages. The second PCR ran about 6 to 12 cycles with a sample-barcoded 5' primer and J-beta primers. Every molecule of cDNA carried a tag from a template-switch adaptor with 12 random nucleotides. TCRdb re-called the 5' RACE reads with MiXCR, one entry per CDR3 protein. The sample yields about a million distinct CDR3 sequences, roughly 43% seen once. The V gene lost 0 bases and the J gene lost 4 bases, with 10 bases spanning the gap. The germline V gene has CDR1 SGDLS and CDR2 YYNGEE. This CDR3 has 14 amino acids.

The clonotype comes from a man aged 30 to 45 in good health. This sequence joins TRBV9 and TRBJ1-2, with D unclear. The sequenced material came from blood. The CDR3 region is CASSVVAVPYGYTF. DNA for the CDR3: TGTGCCAGCAGCGTAGTAGCCGTTCCCTATGGCTACACCTTC.